Listed below are T cell receptor beta chains from one sample, sequenced in a study of blood T cell repertoires in COVID-19. Libraries were prepared by immunoSEQ multiplex PCR; TCRdb keeps only in-frame clonotypes and omits some of them. The repertoire holds approximately 480,000 clones, with about nine tenths as singletons. Specimen: PBMCs or T cells enriched from blood (not recorded which). The source of these receptors is a woman between 18 and 29 years old who had recovered from COVID-19. The conserved cysteine and the conserved F or W are not part of the CDR3 here. Fields, in order: V gene, J gene, CDR3 protein.

v_call: TRBV15
j_call: TRBJ2-2
cdr3_aa: ATSKWLNTGELF

v_call: TRBV2
j_call: TRBJ2-5
cdr3_aa: ASTAGTSEKTQY

v_call: TRBV6-4
j_call: TRBJ1-1
cdr3_aa: ASSPDRGGTEAF

v_call: TRBV5-6
j_call: TRBJ1-2
cdr3_aa: ASSPGQGTYGYT

v_call: TRBV6-5
j_call: TRBJ1-6
cdr3_aa: ASSTGTANSPLH

v_call: TRBV6-4
j_call: TRBJ2-6
cdr3_aa: ASSLGPFGANVLT

v_call: TRBV7-2
j_call: TRBJ1-4
cdr3_aa: ASSPDRTVDEKLF

v_call: TRBV10-1
j_call: TRBJ1-1
cdr3_aa: ASSGQQNTEAF

v_call: TRBV6-4
j_call: TRBJ1-2
cdr3_aa: ARPGQGANYGYT

v_call: TRBV5-4
j_call: TRBJ2-1
cdr3_aa: AAAGGVASNNEQF

v_call: TRBV5-1
j_call: TRBJ2-3
cdr3_aa: ASTNRGHSTDTQY

v_call: TRBV2
j_call: TRBJ2-2
cdr3_aa: ASSDLLDLPQESGVGGGELF

v_call: TRBV19
j_call: TRBJ1-4
cdr3_aa: ATRPLGGGLGEKLF

v_call: TRBV14
j_call: TRBJ2-1
cdr3_aa: ASSLTQGQQF

v_call: TRBV19
j_call: TRBJ1-4
cdr3_aa: ASSMGGFNEKLF

v_call: TRBV6-1
j_call: TRBJ2-7
cdr3_aa: ASSDPGLAATPYEQY

v_call: TRBV24-1
j_call: TRBJ1-2
cdr3_aa: ATSDFRGPNYGYT

v_call: TRBV28
j_call: TRBJ2-3
cdr3_aa: ASSLTTGGRWGGTQY

v_call: TRBV5-1
j_call: TRBJ2-2
cdr3_aa: ASSPGTNTGELF

v_call: TRBV6-5
j_call: TRBJ1-2
cdr3_aa: ASSLGVANGYT

v_call: TRBV3-1/TRBV3-2
j_call: TRBJ2-7
cdr3_aa: ASSQDRRREQY

v_call: TRBV9
j_call: TRBJ2-5
cdr3_aa: ASSPRDRYQETQY

v_call: TRBV10-3
j_call: TRBJ1-5
cdr3_aa: AISEWDISNQPQH

v_call: TRBV2
j_call: TRBJ2-5
cdr3_aa: ASRLSLAGGGETQY

v_call: TRBV30
j_call: TRBJ1-1
cdr3_aa: AWRGRGNTEAF

v_call: TRBV30
j_call: TRBJ1-4
cdr3_aa: AWSVGTANEKLF

v_call: TRBV12-3/TRBV12-4
j_call: TRBJ1-2
cdr3_aa: ASREGTNYGYT

v_call: TRBV15
j_call: TRBJ2-5
cdr3_aa: ATSRLRQGEMETQY

v_call: TRBV5-1
j_call: TRBJ1-1
cdr3_aa: ARPTGRKGGTEAF

v_call: TRBV7-2
j_call: TRBJ1-4
cdr3_aa: ASRAPRRGGLDEKLF

v_call: TRBV7-2
j_call: TRBJ1-1
cdr3_aa: ASRSPGGPNTEAF

v_call: TRBV11-3
j_call: TRBJ2-2
cdr3_aa: ASSPGGLNTGELF